This T cell receptor (beta chain) was observed in a study of monozygotic twins with cystic fibrosis (dated by TCRdb to the early 2020s). Describing the broader study: Barcoded libraries were made from about 3 micrograms of fragmented DNA using about 16 PCR cycles. To assess genetic influence on V and J gene usage, the study compared TCR beta repertoires within and across 16 monozygotic twin pairs with cystic fibrosis. The cohort included ten female and six male twin pairs, mostly children and adolescents, aged roughly 2.0 to 40 years with a median of 9.1 years. On the day blood was drawn, the twins' weight-for-height and FEVPerc (FEV1 disease centile) were ranked against those of the 800 to 1,100 cohort participants. Data for three of the twin pairs had previously been reported in another context. What the study reported, not specific to this receptor: Simpson clonality was generally low (median about 0.01), which suggests a naive-dominated repertoire, and clonality was higher in the most severely affected patients. Significantly higher nucleotide-identical clonotype sharing was observed within monozygotic CF twin pairs than between unrelated CF individuals (P = 0.000026, Mann-Whitney). In 13 of 16 pairs, V gene usage most closely resembled the co-twin's, and the same held for J usage in 8 of 16 pairs, a pattern suggesting genetic constraints. The cohort was small, and no association was found between shared CDR3 numbers and age, concordance or disease severity.

The V end gives up 0 bases and the J end 0 bases, leaving 6 bases in the junction not matched to a gene. CDR1 SGDLS and CDR2 YYNGEE were looked up in the germline V gene. From its cysteine to its phenylalanine, the CDR3 spans 17 amino acids. The only DNA kept is the CDR3, 51 bases in frame from the first base. Following the manufacturer's instructions, the researchers used the immunoSEQ immune profiling system to amplify TCR beta CDR3 regions via multiplex PCR. An Illumina NextSeq system was used for sequencing. The authors' pipeline ran thus. Sequence data were processed on the immunoSEQ Analyzer platform, and clonality was computed as the square root of Simpson's index of productive rearrangements. V and J usage similarity was measured by Jensen-Shannon distance, and CDR3 generation probabilities were computed with OLGA. The researchers looked up shared CDR3 sequences in the immuneACCESS database (August 2020) and in VDJdb (December 2020). Entries here come from immuneACCESS through TCRdb and include only in-frame sequences with V and J called. Some clones fail to appear in such tables; in the studies checked, an unresolved V gene covers under half of the shortfall, and the cause of the remainder is unknown. V and J calls and clone size are copied from that table; D and trimming were computed from the DNA. Across this sample there are approximately 20,000 clones, with about 90% seen only once. Clones ranked in the top ten supply 1.6% of the sample.

Turning to this clone: Its antigen specificity is not known. There are no base qualities to consult, and no much larger clone falls within one base.

The twin pairs came from the European Cystic Fibrosis Twin and Sibling Study Cohort, which recruited patients from 150 or so CF clinics across 14 European countries. Zygosity and CFTR genotype were verified in-house, with zygosity tested by multiplex PCR of nine short tandem repeat loci. Peripheral blood was sampled from each twin, and clinical parameters were recorded on the day of blood sampling. Phenol/chloroform extraction was used to isolate genomic DNA from peripheral blood cells, and the DNA was then kept in TE buffer at 4 degrees C. This TCR was sampled from a girl aged 2-9 years with cystic fibrosis. The chain uses TRBV9 and TRBJ2-1, with 7 junctional bases fitting TRBD1. The sequencing sample was made of blood. The CDR3 region: CASSVEVGQSSYNEQFF. The DNA sequence is as follows: TGTGCCAGCAGCGTAGAGGTGGGACAGAGCTCCTACAATGAGCAGTTCTTC.